This is a list of T cell receptor beta chains from one sample in a study of cytomegalovirus exposure and HLA in healthy donors. Libraries were prepared by immunoSEQ multiplex PCR; TCRdb keeps only in-frame clonotypes and omits some of them. Of under 200,000 clones listed, under 90% are singletons. The source material was PBMCs. The receptors derive from a woman between 18 and 30 years old in good health and CMV-seropositive. Both conserved end residues are part of each CDR3. Each record gives: J gene, D gene, clone size, V gene, CDR3 DNA, CDR3 protein. D genes are given only for firm matches. Rows may omit the clone size; those that give it use once, few, many or a size class.

TRBJ2-7 TRBD1 NA TRBV30 TGTGCCTGGAGTGCTGGACAGGGGGCGGGCGAGCAGTACTTC CAWSAGQGAGEQYF
TRBJ2-1 NA NA TRBV6-4 TGTGCCAGCAGTGACTCCACGGGAGCTAGCAATGAGCAGTTCTTC CASSDSTGASNEQFF
TRBJ1-1 NA NA TRBV7-2 TGTGCCAGCAGCTTAGGACACCAGAACACTGAAGCTTTCTTT CASSLGHQNTEAFF
TRBJ1-2 NA NA TRBV9 TGTGCCAGCAAGAAACAGGGAGTTAACGGCTACACCTTC CASKKQGVNGYTF
TRBJ2-1 TRBD2 NA TRBV18 TGTGCCAGCTCACCACCCGGCAACCTGGCGGCACTAGCGTTTAATAATGAGCAGTTCTTC CASSPPGNLAALAFNNEQFF
TRBJ1-4 NA NA TRBV7-8 TGTGCCAGCAGCCTAACCACCGGGAGGACTGAAAAACTGTTTTTT CASSLTTGRTEKLFF
TRBJ1-1 NA NA TRBV6-5 TGTGCCAGCAGTTACTCCGCACAGGGAGTAACTGAAGCTTTCTTT CASSYSAQGVTEAFF
TRBJ2-2 TRBD2 NA TRBV2 TGTGCCAGCATCCTCGGGGGACTAGCGGGAGGCAACACCGGGGAGCTGTTTTTT CASILGGLAGGNTGELFF
TRBJ2-7 TRBD1 once TRBV7-3 TGTGCCAGCAGCCGGGACAGGGGGAGCAACGAGCAGTACTTC CASSRDRGSNEQYF
TRBJ2-2 NA once TRBV19 TGTGCCAGTAGTATAGAAAGAGGGCGGGCAGGTCGAAACACCGGGGAGCTGTTTTTT CASSIERGRAGRNTGELFF
TRBJ1-2 NA NA TRBV2 TGTGCCAGCCAGGGGAATGGCTACACCTTC CASQGNGYTF
TRBJ1-2 TRBD1 NA TRBV6-5 TGTGCCAGCAGGCAAACAGGGGGATATGGCTACACCTTC CASRQTGGYGYTF
TRBJ2-2 TRBD1 NA TRBV9 TGTGCCAGCAGCGTAGCTATCGGGACAGGGACCACGAACACCGGGGAGCTGTTTTTT CASSVAIGTGTTNTGELFF
TRBJ2-7 NA NA TRBV11-2 TGTGCCAGCAGCTTAGTGGGCCACGAGCAGTACTTC CASSLVGHEQYF
TRBJ1-3 NA NA TRBV4-2 TGTGCCAGCAGCCAAGCTGAGGAGACGGTTAGAAACACCATATATTTT CASSQAEETVRNTIYF
TRBJ2-7 TRBD2 NA TRBV7-2 TGTGCCAGCAGCTTAGTCGGGACTAGCGGGAGAGACTACGAGCAGTACTTC CASSLVGTSGRDYEQYF
TRBJ1-5 NA NA TRBV28 TGTGCCAGCAGTTCGGACAACTATAGCAATCAGCCCCAGCATTTT CASSSDNYSNQPQHF
TRBJ2-1 NA NA TRBV4-2 TGTGCCAGCAGTCGGACTCCGGGGGATGAGCAGTTCTTC CASSRTPGDEQFF
TRBJ1-5 NA NA TRBV5-6 TGTGCCAGCAGCTTAAGAGGCAATCAGCCCCAGCATTTT CASSLRGNQPQHF
TRBJ2-3 NA NA TRBV28 TGTGCCAGCAGTCTATCAGGCACAGATACGCAGTATTTT CASSLSGTDTQYF
TRBJ2-5 TRBD2 NA TRBV4-3 TGCGCCAGCAGCCAAGATCTAGCGGGAGCTGGGCAAGAGACCCAGTACTTC CASSQDLAGAGQETQYF
TRBJ2-1 NA NA TRBV27 TGTGCCACCCATAGGTCCGGGTACAATGAGCAGTTCTTC CATHRSGYNEQFF
TRBJ2-2 NA NA TRBV21-1 TGTGCCAGCAGCAAAAAGGGGATAACGGCCGGGGAGCTGTTTTTT CASSKKGITAGELFF
TRBJ2-1 NA NA TRBV5-1 TGCGCCAGCAGCTTACAGGGAAATGAGCAGTTCTTC CASSLQGNEQFF